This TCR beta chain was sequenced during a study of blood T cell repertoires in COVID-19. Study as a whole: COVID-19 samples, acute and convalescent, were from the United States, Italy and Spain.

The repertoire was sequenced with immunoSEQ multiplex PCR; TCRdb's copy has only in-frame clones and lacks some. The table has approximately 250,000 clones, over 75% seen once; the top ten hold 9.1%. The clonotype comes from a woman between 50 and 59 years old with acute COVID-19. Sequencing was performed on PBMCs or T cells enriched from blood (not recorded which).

Here the CDR3 DNA reads TGTGCCAGTAGTCTACGGGCCGCGGGGGTACGGCAGTACTTC. Residues: CASSLRAAGVRQYF. The chain joins TRBV19 to TRBJ2-7; 7 nucleotides align to TRBD2. J lost 9 bases, V lost 5 bases, and 13 bases had no gene match. Looked up from germline, CDR1 is LNHDA and CDR2 is SQIVND (reference sequence). The CDR3 sequence is 14 residues long.